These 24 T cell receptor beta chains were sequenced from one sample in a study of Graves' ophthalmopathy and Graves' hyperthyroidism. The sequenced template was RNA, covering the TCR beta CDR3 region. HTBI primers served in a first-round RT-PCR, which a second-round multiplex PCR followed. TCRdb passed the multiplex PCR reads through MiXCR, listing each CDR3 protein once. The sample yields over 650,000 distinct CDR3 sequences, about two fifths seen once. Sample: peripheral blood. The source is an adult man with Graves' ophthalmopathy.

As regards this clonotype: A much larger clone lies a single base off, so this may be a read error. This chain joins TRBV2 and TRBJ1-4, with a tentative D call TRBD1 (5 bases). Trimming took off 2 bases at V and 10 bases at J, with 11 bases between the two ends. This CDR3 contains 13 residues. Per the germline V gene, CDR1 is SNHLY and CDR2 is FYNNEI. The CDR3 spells CASSELQGGKLFF. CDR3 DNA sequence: TGTGCCAGCAGTGAACTCCAGGGCGGAAAACTGTTTTTT.

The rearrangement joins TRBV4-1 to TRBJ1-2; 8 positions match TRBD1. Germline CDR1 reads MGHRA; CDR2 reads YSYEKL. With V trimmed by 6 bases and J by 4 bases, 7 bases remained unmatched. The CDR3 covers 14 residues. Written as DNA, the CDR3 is TGCGCCAGCAGGGGGACAGGCCGTCCCTATGGCTACACCTTC. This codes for CASRGTGRPYGYTF.

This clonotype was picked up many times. CDR3 protein: CASSLNLVYQETQYF. In nucleotides, the CDR3 is TGTGCCAGCAGCTTAAACCTAGTTTACCAAGAGACCCAGTACTTC. The V call is TRBV7-8, the J call TRBJ2-5; D is unresolved. This CDR3 comprises 15 residues. V lost 2 bases to trimming and J lost 0 bases, with 10 bases between them. Germline loops: CDR1 SGHVS, CDR2 FQNEAQ.

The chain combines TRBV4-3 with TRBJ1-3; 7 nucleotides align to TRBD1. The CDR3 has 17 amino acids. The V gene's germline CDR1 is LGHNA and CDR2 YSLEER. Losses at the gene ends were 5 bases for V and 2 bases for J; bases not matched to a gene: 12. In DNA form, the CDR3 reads TGCGCCAGCAGCACCACCCCTATGACAGGGCCTGGAAACACCATATATTTT. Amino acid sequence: CASSTTPMTGPGNTIYF.

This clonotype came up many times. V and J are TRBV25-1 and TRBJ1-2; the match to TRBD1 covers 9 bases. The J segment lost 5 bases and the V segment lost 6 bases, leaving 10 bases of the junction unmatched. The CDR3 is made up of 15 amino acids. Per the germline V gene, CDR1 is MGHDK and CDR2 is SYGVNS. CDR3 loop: CASSILGDREYGYTF. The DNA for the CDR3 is TGTGCCAGCAGCATATTGGGGGACAGGGAGTATGGCTACACCTTC.

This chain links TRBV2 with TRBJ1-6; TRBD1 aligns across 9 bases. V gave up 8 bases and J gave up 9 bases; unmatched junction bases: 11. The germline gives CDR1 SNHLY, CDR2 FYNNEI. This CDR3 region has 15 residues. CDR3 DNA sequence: TGTGCCAGCGAGCAGGACGGGACAGGGTCTTCACCCCTCCACTTT. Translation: CASEQDGTGSSPLHF.

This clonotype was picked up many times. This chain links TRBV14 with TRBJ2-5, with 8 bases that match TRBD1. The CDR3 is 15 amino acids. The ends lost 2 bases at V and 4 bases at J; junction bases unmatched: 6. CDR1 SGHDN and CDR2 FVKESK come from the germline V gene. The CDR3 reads CASSQSWTGTETQYF. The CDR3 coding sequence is TGTGCCAGCAGCCAATCGTGGACAGGGACAGAGACCCAGTACTTC. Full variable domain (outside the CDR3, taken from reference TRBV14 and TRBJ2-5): EAGVTQFPSHSVIEKGQTVTLRCDPISGHDNLYWYRRVMGKEIKFLLHFVKESKQDESGMPNNRFLAERTGGTYSTLKVQPAELEDSGVYFCASSQSWTGTETQYFGPGTRLLVL.

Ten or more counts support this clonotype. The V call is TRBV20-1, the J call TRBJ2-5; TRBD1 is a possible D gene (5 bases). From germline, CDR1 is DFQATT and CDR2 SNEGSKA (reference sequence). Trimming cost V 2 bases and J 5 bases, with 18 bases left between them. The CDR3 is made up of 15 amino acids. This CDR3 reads CSARTATDNRETQYF. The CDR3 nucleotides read TGCAGTGCTAGAACCGCGACAGACAATAGGGAGACCCAGTACTTC.

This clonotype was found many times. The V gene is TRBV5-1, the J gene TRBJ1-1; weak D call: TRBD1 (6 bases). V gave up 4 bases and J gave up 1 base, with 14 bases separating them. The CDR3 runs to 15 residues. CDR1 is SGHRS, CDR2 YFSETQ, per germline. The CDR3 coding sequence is TGCGCCAGCAGCATAAACAGGGCGGCGAACACTGAAGCTTTCTTT. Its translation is CASSINRAANTEAFF.

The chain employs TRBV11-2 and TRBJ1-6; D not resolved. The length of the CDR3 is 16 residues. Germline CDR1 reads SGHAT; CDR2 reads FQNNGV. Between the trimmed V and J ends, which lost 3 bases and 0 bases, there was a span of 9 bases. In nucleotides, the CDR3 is TGTGCCAGCAGCTTCGGAGACAACTCCTATAATTCACCCCTCCACTTT. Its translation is CASSFGDNSYNSPLHF.

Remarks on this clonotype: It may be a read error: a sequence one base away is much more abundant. CDR3 region: CSVVVPPGTEASF. The CDR3 coding sequence is TGCAGCGTTGTGGTGCCCCCAGGGACTGAAGCTTCCTTT. The V call is TRBV29-1, the J call TRBJ1-1; a possible D gene is TRBD1 (5 bases). CDR3 length: 13 amino acids. The germline V gene has CDR1 SQVTM and CDR2 ANQGSEA.

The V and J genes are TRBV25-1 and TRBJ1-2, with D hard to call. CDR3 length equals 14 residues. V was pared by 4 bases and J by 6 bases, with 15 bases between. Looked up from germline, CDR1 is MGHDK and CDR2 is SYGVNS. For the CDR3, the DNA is TGTGCCAGCAGTGCTAGAGCTCCAACGCATGGCTACACCTTC. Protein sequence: CASSARAPTHGYTF.

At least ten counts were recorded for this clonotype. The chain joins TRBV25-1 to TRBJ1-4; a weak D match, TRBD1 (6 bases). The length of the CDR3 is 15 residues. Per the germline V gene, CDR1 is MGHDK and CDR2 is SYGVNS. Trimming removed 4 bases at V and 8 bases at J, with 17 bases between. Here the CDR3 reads CASSGTGKESEKLFF. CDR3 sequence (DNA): TGTGCCAGCAGTGGAACAGGGAAAGAGTCCGAAAAACTGTTTTTT.

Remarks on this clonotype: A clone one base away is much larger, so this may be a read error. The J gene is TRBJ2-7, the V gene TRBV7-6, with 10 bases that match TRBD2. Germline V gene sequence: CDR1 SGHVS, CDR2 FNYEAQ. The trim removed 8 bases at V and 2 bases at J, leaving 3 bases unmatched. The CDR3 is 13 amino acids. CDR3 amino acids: CASETSGTYEQYF. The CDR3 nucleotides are TGTGCCAGCGAAACTAGCGGGACCTACGAGCAGTACTTC.

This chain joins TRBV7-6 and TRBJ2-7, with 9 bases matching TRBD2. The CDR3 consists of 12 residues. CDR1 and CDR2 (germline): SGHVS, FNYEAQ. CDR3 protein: CASLAGRGEQYF. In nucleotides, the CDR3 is TGTGCTAGCCTAGCGGGGAGGGGTGAGCAGTACTTC.

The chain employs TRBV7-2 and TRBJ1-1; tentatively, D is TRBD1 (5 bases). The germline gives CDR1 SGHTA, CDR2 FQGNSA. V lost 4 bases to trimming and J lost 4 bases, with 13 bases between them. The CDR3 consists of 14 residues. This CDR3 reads CASSSGEGPTEAFF. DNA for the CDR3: TGTGCCAGCAGCTCTGGCGAGGGACCCACTGAAGCTTTCTTT.

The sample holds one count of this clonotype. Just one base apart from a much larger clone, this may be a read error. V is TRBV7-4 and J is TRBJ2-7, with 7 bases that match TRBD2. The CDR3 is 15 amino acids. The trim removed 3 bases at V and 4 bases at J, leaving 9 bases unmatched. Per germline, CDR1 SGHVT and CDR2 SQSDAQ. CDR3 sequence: CASSLRLASGYEQYF. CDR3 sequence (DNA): TGTGCCAGCAGCTTGCGACTAGCCTCGGGGTACGAGCAGTACTTC.

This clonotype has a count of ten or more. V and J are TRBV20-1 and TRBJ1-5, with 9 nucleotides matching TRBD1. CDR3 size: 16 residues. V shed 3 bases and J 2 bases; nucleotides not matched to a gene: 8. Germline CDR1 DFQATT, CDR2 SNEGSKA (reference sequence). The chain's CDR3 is CSARDRGKGGNQPQHF. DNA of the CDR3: TGCAGTGCTAGGGACAGGGGTAAGGGCGGCAATCAGCCCCAGCATTTT.

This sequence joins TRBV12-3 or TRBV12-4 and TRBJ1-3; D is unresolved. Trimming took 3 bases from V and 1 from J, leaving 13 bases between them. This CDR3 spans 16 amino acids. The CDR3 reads CASSFFDAPSGNTIYF. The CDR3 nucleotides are TGTGCCAGCAGTTTCTTTGACGCACCTTCTGGAAACACCATATATTTT.

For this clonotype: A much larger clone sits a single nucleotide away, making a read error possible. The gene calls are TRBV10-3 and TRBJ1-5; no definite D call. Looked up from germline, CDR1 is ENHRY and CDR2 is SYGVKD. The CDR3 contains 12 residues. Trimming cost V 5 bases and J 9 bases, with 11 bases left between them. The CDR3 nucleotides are TGTGCCATCAGTCATTTCCCCTGGCCCCAGCATTTT. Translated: CAISHFPWPQHF.

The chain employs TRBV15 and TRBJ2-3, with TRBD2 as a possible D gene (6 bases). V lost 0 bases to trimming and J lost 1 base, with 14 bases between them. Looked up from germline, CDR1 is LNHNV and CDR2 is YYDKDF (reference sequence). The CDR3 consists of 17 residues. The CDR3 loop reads CATSRDSWPSGTDTQYF. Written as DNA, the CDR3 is TGTGCCACCAGCAGAGATAGTTGGCCTAGCGGCACAGATACGCAGTATTTT.

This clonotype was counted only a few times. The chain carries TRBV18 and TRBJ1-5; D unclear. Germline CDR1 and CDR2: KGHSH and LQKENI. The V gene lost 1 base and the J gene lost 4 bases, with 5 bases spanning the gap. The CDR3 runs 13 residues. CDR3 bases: TGTGCCAGCTCACCACAGCGGAATCAGCCCCAGCATTTT. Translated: CASSPQRNQPQHF.

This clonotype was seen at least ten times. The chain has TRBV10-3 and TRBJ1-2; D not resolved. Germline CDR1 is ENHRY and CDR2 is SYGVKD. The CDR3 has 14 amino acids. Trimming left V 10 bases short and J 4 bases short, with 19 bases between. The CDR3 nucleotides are TGTGCCAGCACCTCCGGCTTTGGATTCTATGGCTACACCTTC. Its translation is CASTSGFGFYGYTF.

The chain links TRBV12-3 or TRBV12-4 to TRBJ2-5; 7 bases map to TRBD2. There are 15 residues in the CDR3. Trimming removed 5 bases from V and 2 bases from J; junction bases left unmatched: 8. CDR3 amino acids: CASSVLALGQETQYF. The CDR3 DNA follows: TGTGCCAGCAGTGTACTAGCGTTGGGGCAAGAGACCCAGTACTTC.